Ten or more counts support the clone carrying this TCR beta chain. This sample is part of a study of T-cell reconstitution after alpha-beta-depleted transplantation in children. This sample's TCRbeta library carried unique molecular identifier barcodes. TCRdb passed the PCR reads through MiXCR, listing each CDR3 protein once. The data show about 610,000 distinct CDR3 sequences, with roughly a tenth seen just once and roughly 3.9% held by the top ten. Germline V gene lookup returns CDR1 SQVTM and CDR2 ANQGSEA. The CDR3 consists of 14 residues. The V gene lost 4 bases and the J gene lost 0 bases, with 11 bases spanning the gap.

This material consisted of PBMCs from the stem cell graft donor, taken from the stem cell graft. This sequence joins TRBV29-1 and TRBJ2-3, with D perhaps TRBD2 (6 bases). The sequence was collected from a human donor who donated a stem cell graft to a child with acute myeloid leukemia. CDR3 in DNA: TGCAGCGTTGTCTGGCGGGGTAGCACAGATACGCAGTATTTT. Translated, it gives CSVVWRGSTDTQYF.